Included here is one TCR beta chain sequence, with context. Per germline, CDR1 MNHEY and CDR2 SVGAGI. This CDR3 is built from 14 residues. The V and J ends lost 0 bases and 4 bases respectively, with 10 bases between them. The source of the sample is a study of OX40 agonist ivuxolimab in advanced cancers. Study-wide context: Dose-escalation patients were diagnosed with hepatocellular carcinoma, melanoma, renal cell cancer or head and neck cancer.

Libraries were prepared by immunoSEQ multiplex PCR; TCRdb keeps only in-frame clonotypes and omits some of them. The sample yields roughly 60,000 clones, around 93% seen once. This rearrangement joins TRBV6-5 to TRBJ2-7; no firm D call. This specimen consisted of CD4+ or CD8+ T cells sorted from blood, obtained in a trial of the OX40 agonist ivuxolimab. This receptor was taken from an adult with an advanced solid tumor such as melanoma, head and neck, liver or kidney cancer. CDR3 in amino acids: CASSYSRDRYEQYF. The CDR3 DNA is TGTGCCAGCAGTTACTCAAGGGATCGGTACGAGCAGTACTTC.